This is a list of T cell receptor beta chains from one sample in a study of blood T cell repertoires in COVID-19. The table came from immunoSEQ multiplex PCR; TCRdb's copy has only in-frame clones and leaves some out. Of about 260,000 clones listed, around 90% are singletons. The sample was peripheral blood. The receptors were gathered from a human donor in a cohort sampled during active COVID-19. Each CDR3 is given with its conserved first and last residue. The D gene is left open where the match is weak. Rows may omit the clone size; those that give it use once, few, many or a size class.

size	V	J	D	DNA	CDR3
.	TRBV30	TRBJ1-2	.	TGTGCCTGGGGGGCGACGGAGGGCGTCTCTGGCTACACCTTC	CAWGATEGVSGYTF
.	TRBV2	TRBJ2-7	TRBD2	TGTGCCAGCAAGGGGAGGGGCGAGCAGTACTTC	CASKGRGEQYF
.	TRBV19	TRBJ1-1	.	TGTGCCAGTAGTATAGGAACCGGGAACACTGAAGCTTTCTTT	CASSIGTGNTEAFF
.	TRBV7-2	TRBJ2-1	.	TGTGCCAGCAGCCGTCCGTTAGCGGATATGTCCTACAATGAGCAGTTCTTC	CASSRPLADMSYNEQFF
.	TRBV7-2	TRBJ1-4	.	TGTGCCAGCAGCCCCACCCCAGGGGCGCGCGAAAAACTGTTTTTT	CASSPTPGAREKLFF
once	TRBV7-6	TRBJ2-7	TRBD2	TGTGCCAGCAGCCATAGGGCTAGCGGGAAGTCCTACGAGCAGTACTTC	CASSHRASGKSYEQYF
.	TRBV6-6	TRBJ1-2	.	TGTGCCAGCAGTTATCAGGGTGAATCGCACTATGGCTACACCTTC	CASSYQGESHYGYTF
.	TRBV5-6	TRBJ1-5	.	TGTGCCAGCAGCTTCTCCCTTAGTTATAGCAATCAGCCCCAGCATTTT	CASSFSLSYSNQPQHF
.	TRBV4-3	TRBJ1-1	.	TGCGCCAGCAGCCAAGCCTTCGGGGGAATCGGGAGCGCTGAAGCTTTCTTT	CASSQAFGGIGSAEAFF
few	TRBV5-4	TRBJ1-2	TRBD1	TGTGCCAGCAGCCGCCACCTACAGGGGGCCTCGGATGACACCTTC	CASSRHLQGASDDTF
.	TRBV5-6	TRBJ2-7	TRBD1	TGTGCCAGCAGCTTTGACCCAACGGGACAGGGGTCCTACGAGCAGTACTTC	CASSFDPTGQGSYEQYF
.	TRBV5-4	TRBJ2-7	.	TGTGCCAGCAGCACACGACAGGATCGGGTTTACGAGCAGTACTTC	CASSTRQDRVYEQYF
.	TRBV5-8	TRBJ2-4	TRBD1	TGTGCCAGCAGGAACTCTAGGGGGCCCCTAGCCAAAAACATTCAGTACTTC	CASRNSRGPLAKNIQYF
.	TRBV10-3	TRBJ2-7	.	TGTGCCATTAACTCACGAGAGCTCAACTACGAGCAGTACTTC	CAINSRELNYEQYF
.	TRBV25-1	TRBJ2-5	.	TGTGCCAGCAGTGAGGAGGGAGCTAACCAAGAGACCCAGTACTTC	CASSEEGANQETQYF
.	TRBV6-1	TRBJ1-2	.	TGTGCCAGCAGTGAAGTAGGAGTCTCTTATGGCTACACCTTC	CASSEVGVSYGYTF
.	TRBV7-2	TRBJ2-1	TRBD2	TGTGCCAGCAGCTCGGGAGGGGGTAGCGGGCCTCACAATGAGCAGTTCTTC	CASSSGGGSGPHNEQFF
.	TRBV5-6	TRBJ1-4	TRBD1	TGTGCCAGCAGCGAAGGCTTCCGGGACAGGGGCGGAAAACTGTTTTTT	CASSEGFRDRGGKLFF
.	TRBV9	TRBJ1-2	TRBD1	TGTGCCAGCAGCCCGGGGGGACAGGGCGCTAACTATGGCTACACCTTC	CASSPGGQGANYGYTF
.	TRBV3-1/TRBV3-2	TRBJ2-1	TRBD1	TGTGCCAGCAGCCCGGCCAGGGACAGGGGACGCACCTACAATGAGCAGTTCTTC	CASSPARDRGRTYNEQFF
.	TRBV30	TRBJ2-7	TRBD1	TGTGCCTGGGGACAGGGGCTATCATACGAGCAGTACTTC	CAWGQGLSYEQYF
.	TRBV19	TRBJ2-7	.	TGTGCCACCTCGCCCAGGGGTTACGAGCAGTACTTC	CATSPRGYEQYF
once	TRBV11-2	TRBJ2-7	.	TGTGCCAGCAGCTTATCGAGGGGACATTACGAGCAGTACTTC	CASSLSRGHYEQYF
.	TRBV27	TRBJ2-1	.	TGTGCTATCTGGGGAGGTACCCTCAATGAGCAGTTCTTC	CAIWGGTLNEQFF
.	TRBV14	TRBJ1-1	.	TGTGCCAGCAGCCAAGATGTTTCACTGGCAGGGATGAAAGCTTTCTTT	CASSQDVSLAGMKAFF
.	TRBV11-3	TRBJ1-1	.	TGTGCCAGCAGCCTAAAGCCCTACACTGAAGCTTTCTTT	CASSLKPYTEAFF
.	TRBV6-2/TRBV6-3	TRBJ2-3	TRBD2	TGTGCCAGCAGCTGGGGAGGACTAGCGGGACGTAGCACAGATACGCAGTATTTT	CASSWGGLAGRSTDTQYF
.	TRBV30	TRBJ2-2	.	TGTGCCTGGAGTTTCTCTAGCGAGACCGGGGAGCTGTTTTTT	CAWSFSSETGELFF
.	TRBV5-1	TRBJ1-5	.	TGCGCCAGCAGCCCATCGGGACATGGTCAGCCCCAGCATTTT	CASSPSGHGQPQHF
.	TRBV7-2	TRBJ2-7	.	TGTGCCAGCAAGGGGGATGTTAATTCCTACGAGCAGTACTTC	CASKGDVNSYEQYF
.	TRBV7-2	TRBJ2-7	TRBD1	TGTGCCAGCAGCCCCAGGGGGCGAATTTCCTACGAGCAGTACTTC	CASSPRGRISYEQYF
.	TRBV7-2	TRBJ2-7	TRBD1	TGTGCCAGCAGCTCGACAAGGGGGCCCTACGAGCAGTACTTC	CASSSTRGPYEQYF
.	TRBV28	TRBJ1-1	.	TGTGCCAGCAGTTTATCCTACCGTGGCAGGGCCGACACTGAAGCTTTCTTT	CASSLSYRGRADTEAFF
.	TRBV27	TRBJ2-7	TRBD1	TGTGCCAGCAGCTCTAAAGCCAGGGGGCGGGAGCAGTACTTC	CASSSKARGREQYF
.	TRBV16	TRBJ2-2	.	TGTGCCAGCAGCCAATCGGGCGCGGGCTTAAACACCGGGGAGCTGTTTTTT	CASSQSGAGLNTGELFF
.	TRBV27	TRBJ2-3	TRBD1	TGTGCCAGCAGTTACGACAGGGAATCGAGGGATACGCAGTATTTT	CASSYDRESRDTQYF
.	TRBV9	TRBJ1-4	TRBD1	TGTGCCAGCAGCGACGGGACAGGGATAGGAGAAAAACTGTTTTTT	CASSDGTGIGEKLFF
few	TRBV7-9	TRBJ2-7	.	TGTGCCAGCAGCCCTCCTGGCTGGAGCTCCTACGAGCAGTACTTC	CASSPPGWSSYEQYF
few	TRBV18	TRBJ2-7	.	TGTGCCAGCTCCCCCGGGAATTTATACGAGCAGTACTTC	CASSPGNLYEQYF
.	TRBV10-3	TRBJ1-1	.	TGTGCCATCAGTGAGACGGGGGTGGCCACTGAAGCTTTCTTT	CAISETGVATEAFF
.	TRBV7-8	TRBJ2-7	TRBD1	TGTGCCAGCAGCTTCCGGGACAGGGACTCCTACGAGCAGTACTTC	CASSFRDRDSYEQYF
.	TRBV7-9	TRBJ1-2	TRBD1	TGTGCCAGCAGCTTAGCAGGGGGCTCCTATGGCTACACCTTC	CASSLAGGSYGYTF
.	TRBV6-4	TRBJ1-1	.	TGTGCCAGCAGTGACAGCAGGGTTGAAGCTTTCTTT	CASSDSRVEAFF
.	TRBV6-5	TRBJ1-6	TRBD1	TGTGCCAGCAGTTACGTGGGGAAGGGGGCTGGGTCACCCCTCCACTTT	CASSYVGKGAGSPLHF
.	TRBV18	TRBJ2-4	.	TGTGCCAGCTCACCACCCGCCCTCGGACAGAAAAACATTCAGTACTTC	CASSPPALGQKNIQYF
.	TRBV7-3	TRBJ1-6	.	TGTGCCAGCAGCTTAGACAGCTATAATTCACCCCTCCACTTT	CASSLDSYNSPLHF
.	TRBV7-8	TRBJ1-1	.	TGTGCCAGCAGCTCCCTAGACAGACGGCTGAACACTGAAGCTTTCTTT	CASSSLDRRLNTEAFF
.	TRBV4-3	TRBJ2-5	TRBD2	TGCGCCAGCAGCCAAGATGCTAGCGGTGGATGGGAGACCCAGTACTTC	CASSQDASGGWETQYF
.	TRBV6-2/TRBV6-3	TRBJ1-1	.	TGTGCCAGCAGTTACAGACAGGCAATGAACACTGAAGCTTTCTTT	CASSYRQAMNTEAFF
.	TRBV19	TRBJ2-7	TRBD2	TGTGCCAGTAGTACCCTAGCGGCAAGCTCCTACGAGCAGTACTTC	CASSTLAASSYEQYF
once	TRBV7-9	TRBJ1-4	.	TGTGCCAGCAGCTTAGATGGCTTAGGGGATGAAAAACTGTTTTTT	CASSLDGLGDEKLFF
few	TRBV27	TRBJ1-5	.	TGTGCCAGCAGTTTATTCCAGGGCAGCAATCAGCCCCAGCATTTT	CASSLFQGSNQPQHF
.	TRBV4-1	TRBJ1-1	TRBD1	TGCGCCAGCAGCCAACTCCAGGGGGCGAACACTGAAGCTTTCTTT	CASSQLQGANTEAFF
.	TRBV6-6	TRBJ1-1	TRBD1	TGTGCCAGCAGTTACGGTGGACAGGGGCACACTGAAGCTTTCTTT	CASSYGGQGHTEAFF
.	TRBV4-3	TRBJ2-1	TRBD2	TGCGCCAGCAGCCAAGATCGGGGGACTAGTTCGCATGAGCAGTTCTTC	CASSQDRGTSSHEQFF
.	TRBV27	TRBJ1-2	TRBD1	TGTGCCAGCAGTTTCGGGGACAGGGCTTTGGATGGCTACACCTTC	CASSFGDRALDGYTF
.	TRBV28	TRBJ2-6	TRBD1	TGTGCCACCCTAGGGGGCCCTGGGGCCAACGTCCTGACTTTC	CATLGGPGANVLTF
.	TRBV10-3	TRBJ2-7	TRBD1	TGTGCCATCAGTGACAGGGGGCCTGTTTGGGAGCAGTACTTC	CAISDRGPVWEQYF
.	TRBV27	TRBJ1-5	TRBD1	TGTGCCAGCACCCACAGGGGTGGCAATCAGCCCCAGCATTTT	CASTHRGGNQPQHF